This T cell receptor beta chain appears in the sequencing data of a study of response to subunit inactivated influenza vaccine. Study findings and constraints: Authors suggested seasonal influenza vaccinations each recruit few new T cells.

V shed 5 bases, J shed 0 bases, and the junction held 4 bases outside the gene matches. CDR3 length: 14 amino acids. Germline CDR1 DFQATT, CDR2 SNEGSKA (reference sequence). TCRdb analysed the RT-PCR reads with MiXCR anew, one entry per CDR3 protein. Of 200,000 to 300,000 distinct CDR3 sequences listed, 12% are singletons. With regard to this clonotype: Its specificity is not known.

The specimen was non-naive T cells sorted from PBMCs, collected less than 15 days before vaccination. The chain carries TRBV20-1 and TRBJ2-1; 7 bases match TRBD2. The receptor comes from a middle-aged man who received an inactivated influenza vaccine. The CDR3 here is CSAQLALSYNEQFF. The DNA for the CDR3 is TGCAGTGCTCAACTAGCGCTCTCCTACAATGAGCAGTTCTTC.